This T cell receptor (beta chain) originates from a study of CD8 T cells in ankylosing spondylitis. One entry per CDR3 protein, called by TCRdb with MiXCR from the 5' RACE reads. The sample consists of about 220,000 distinct CDR3 sequences, around 16% of them appearing once. Whole-study results and caveats: Ankylosing spondylitis blood appeared to be characterized by a TCR beta motif of several highly homologous variants.

The V segment lost 5 bases and the J segment 0 bases; nucleotides outside the gene matches: 3. The CDR3 consists of 15 residues. Germline V lookup: CDR1 SNHLY, CDR2 FYNNEI. This clonotype was detected a few times. Its specificity is unknown. This clonotype originated in a male donor with ankylosing spondylitis. Specimen: blood, either unsorted or a sorted T cell fraction (not recorded which). The J gene is TRBJ2-2, the V gene TRBV2; 7 nucleotides agree with TRBD1. The CDR3 loop is CASSTGTANTGELFF. The CDR3 nucleotides are TGTGCCAGCAGTACCGGGACAGCGAACACCGGGGAGCTGTTTTTT.